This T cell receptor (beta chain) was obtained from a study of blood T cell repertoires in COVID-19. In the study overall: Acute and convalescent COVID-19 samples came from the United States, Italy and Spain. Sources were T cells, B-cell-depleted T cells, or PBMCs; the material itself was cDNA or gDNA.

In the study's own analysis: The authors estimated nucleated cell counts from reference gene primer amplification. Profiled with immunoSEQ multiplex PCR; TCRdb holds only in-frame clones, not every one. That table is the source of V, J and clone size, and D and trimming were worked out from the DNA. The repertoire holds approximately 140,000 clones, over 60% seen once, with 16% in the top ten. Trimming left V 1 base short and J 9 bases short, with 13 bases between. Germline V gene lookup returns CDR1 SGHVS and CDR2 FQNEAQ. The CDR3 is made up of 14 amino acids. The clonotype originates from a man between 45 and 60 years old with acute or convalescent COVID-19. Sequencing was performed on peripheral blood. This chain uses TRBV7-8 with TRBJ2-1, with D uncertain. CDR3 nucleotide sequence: TGTGCCAGCAGCTTAGGACTCATCCGAGGTGAGCAGTTCTTC. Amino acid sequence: CASSLGLIRGEQFF.